This TCR beta chain was captured in a study of Ad26.COV2.S vaccination and SARS-CoV-2 variants. Whole-study context: Among those in the COV1001 Ad26.COV2.S trial arm was the donor. The study gave Ad26.COV2.S intramuscularly, once or twice 56 days apart. Study conclusions and caveats: Vaccinees reportedly had broad spike-specific CD8+ and CD4+ T cell responses.

Treatment indicated: around 19 received Ad26.COV2.S at low or high dose, single or two shots; several received placebo; per-sample allocation not given. Following the first vaccine or placebo injection, samples were taken on day 63. This person who donated was an adult of 18-55 years in Boston. Between the trimmed V and J ends, which lost 0 bases and 3 bases, there was a span of 10 bases. CDR3 length: 15 amino acids. Germline V gene lookup returns CDR1 SGHRS and CDR2 YFSETQ. The data were produced by immunoSEQ multiplex PCR, yet TCRdb's version contains in-frame clones alone and is incomplete. The data show about 480,000 clones, with around 85% seen just once and 9.5% to 15% held by the top ten. Comments on this clone: What it recognizes is unknown.

The material sequenced was peripheral blood, taken in a trial of Ad26.COV2.S vaccine versus placebo. This clonotype originated in a person between 18 and 65 years old who received the Ad26.COV2.S COVID-19 vaccine or a placebo. The chain couples TRBV5-1 to TRBJ2-1; D remains unclear. CDR3 bases: TGCGCCAGCAGCTTGGGGCCCGGACGCTACAATGAGCAGTTCTTC. Translating gives CASSLGPGRYNEQFF.